Below, 13 T cell receptor beta chains from the same sample are listed, as sequenced in a study of tumor-infiltrating lymphocytes in glioblastoma multiforme. TCR beta libraries were built from RNA through three nested multiplex PCR rounds using modified ARM-PCR. Each CDR3 protein gets one entry after TCRdb re-called the multiplex PCR reads with MiXCR. The table shows 15,000 to 20,000 distinct CDR3 sequences, with 55% to 75% occurring only once. Sequences were obtained from peripheral blood. The receptors come from a male donor with glioblastoma.

This clonotype was recorded only once. The chain couples TRBV20-1 to TRBJ2-2, with a tentative D call TRBD1 (5 bases). The CDR3 loop spans 12 amino acids. Germline V gene data show CDR1 as DFQATT and CDR2 as SNEGSKA (reference sequence). V dropped 8 bases and J dropped 7 bases, with 14 bases sitting between them. In DNA, the CDR3 is TGCAGTACCTCCAGGGCCGGCGGGGAGCTGTTTTTT. This sequence encodes CSTSRAGGELFF.

The chain recombines TRBV11-2 with TRBJ2-3; D is unclear. V shed 10 bases and J shed 4 bases, with 9 bases lying between them. This CDR3 is built from 11 residues. CDR1 is SGHAT and CDR2 is FQNNGV in the germline V gene. CDR3 region: CANTPPDTQYF. The CDR3 DNA is TGTGCCAACACCCCTCCAGATACGCAGTATTTT.

By share, this clonotype ranks as large. The V and J genes are TRBV11-2 and TRBJ1-1; 9 positions match TRBD1. The CDR3 extends over 19 amino acids. Trimming at V came to 5 bases and at J to 0 bases, leaving 16 bases not matched to a gene. Germline CDR1 SGHAT, CDR2 FQNNGV. The CDR3 protein is CASSPRSGTGIRMNTEAFF. CDR3 bases: TGTGCCAGCAGCCCAAGATCCGGGACAGGGATCAGGATGAACACTGAAGCTTTCTTT.

This clonotype was recorded a few times. The J gene is TRBJ2-3, the V gene TRBV20-1; no clear D gene. Germline V gives CDR1 DFQATT, CDR2 SNEGSKA (reference sequence). Trimming pared 6 bases from V and 10 bases from J, leaving 20 bases between. The CDR3 spans 13 residues. The CDR3 sequence: CSAWPPMSEAQYF. The CDR3 DNA sequence: TGCAGTGCGTGGCCCCCGATGAGCGAGGCGCAGTATTTT.

The rearrangement links TRBV2 to TRBJ2-5, with a tentative D call TRBD1 (6 bases). V was trimmed by 0 bases and J by 7 bases, leaving 15 bases between them. CDR3 length: 15 amino acids. Looked up from germline, CDR1 is SNHLY and CDR2 is FYNNEI. The DNA for the CDR3 is TGTGCCAGCAGTGAAGCGCAAGGGGGTATTCGGACCCAGTACTTC. Translating it yields CASSEAQGGIRTQYF.

This clonotype showed up just once. One end of the junction does not line up with germline, which may come from a read error. The gene calls are TRBV11-2 and TRBJ2-1, with 7 nucleotides matching TRBD2. Germline V gene lookup returns CDR1 SGHAT and CDR2 FQNNGV. CDR3 size: 14 residues. CDR3 DNA sequence: TGCGCCAGCAGCTTAGTAGGTGGCGGGAGTAGGCAGTTCTTC. Protein product: CASSLVGGGSRQFF. The whole variable domain, filled in from reference TRBV11-2 and TRBJ2-1, reads EAGVAQSPRYKIIEKRQSVAFWCNPISGHATLYWYQQILGQGPKLLIQFQNNGVVDDSQLPKDRFSAERLKGVDSTLKIQPAKLEDSAVYLCASSLVGGGSRQFFGPGTRLTVL.

Many counts were recorded for this clonotype. The chain recombines TRBV12-3 or TRBV12-4 with TRBJ2-5; tentative D call: TRBD1 (5 bases). V dropped 5 bases and J dropped 10 bases, with 17 bases sitting between them. CDR3 length: 13 amino acids. In DNA form, the CDR3 reads TGTGCCAGCAGTCCTAGACAGCAAGGGGACCAGTACTTC. This translates into CASSPRQQGDQYF.

The rearrangement joins TRBV10-2 to TRBJ2-3, with 11 bases identical to TRBD2. The V gene end was trimmed by 6 bases and the J gene end by 6 bases; junction bases not matched to a gene: 5. Per the germline V gene, CDR1 is WSHSY and CDR2 is SAAADI. This CDR3 contains 14 residues. In nucleotides, the CDR3 is TGCGCCAGCAGCGGTAGCGGGAGGGCCGATACGCAGTATTTT. Its translation: CASSGSGRADTQYF.

This clonotype was observed at least ten times. The J gene is TRBJ1-1, the V gene TRBV6-5, with 8 bases that match TRBD1. The CDR3 sequence is 12 residues long. Germline CDR1 reads MNHEY; CDR2 reads SVGAGI. The V gene end was trimmed by 7 bases and the J gene end by 10 bases; junction bases not matched to a gene: 8. In nucleotides, the CDR3 is TGTGCCAGCAAAGCGCAGGGGGCGGTAGCTTTCTTT. It codes for CASKAQGAVAFF.

This clonotype was detected ten times or more. J is TRBJ1-1 and V is TRBV5-6; 9 bases are shared with TRBD1. V shed 2 bases and J 10 bases; nucleotides not matched to a gene: 6. CDR3 length equals 13 residues. Germline V gives CDR1 SGHDT, CDR2 YYEEEE. CDR3 sequence: CASSLLQGARAFF. CDR3 coding DNA: TGTGCCAGCAGCTTATTACAGGGGGCGCGAGCTTTCTTT.

The rearrangement joins TRBV7-9 to TRBJ2-5; 7 bases align to TRBD2. The CDR3 loop spans 14 amino acids. Germline CDR1 reads SEHNR; CDR2 reads FQNEAQ (reference sequence). The V and J ends lost 5 bases and 3 bases, in that order; junction bases with no gene match: 6. The CDR3 DNA follows: TGTGCCAGCAGCCGTTATACTAGCGAAGAGACCCAGTACTTC. Encoded protein: CASSRYTSEETQYF.

CDR3 region: CSAPRTGGFVEQFF. CDR3 nucleotides: TGCAGTGCCCCTCGGACAGGGGGCTTCGTTGAGCAGTTCTTC. This rearrangement joins TRBV20-1 to TRBJ2-1; TRBD1 agrees at 11 bases. CDR3 length: 14 amino acids. Germline trimming cut 6 bases from V and 9 bases from J; bases unmatched to any gene: 10. CDR1 DFQATT and CDR2 SNEGSKA come from the germline V gene (reference sequence).

In the case of this clonotype: This may arise from a read error, as a much more abundant clone is one base away. This chain joins TRBV5-1 and TRBJ2-3, with TRBD2 matching over 14 bases. The V gene's germline CDR1 is SGHRS and CDR2 YFSETQ. This CDR3 contains 18 residues. The CDR3 protein is CASSTGTSGGAFTETQYF. The CDR3 nucleotides are TGCGCCAGCAGCACCGGGACTAGCGGGGGAGCCTTCACAGAAACGCAGTATTTT.